This T cell receptor (beta chain) was identified during a study of CD8 T cells in Susac syndrome. Random hexamers served to reverse transcribe roughly 0.45 to 1 ug RNA. Coverage of TCR beta CDR3 amplification by immunoSEQ multiplex PCR extended to 54 Vbeta and 13 Jbeta. Using its own MiXCR run on the immunoSEQ multiplex PCR reads, TCRdb lists one record per CDR3 protein. Here the sample spans some 200,000 distinct CDR3 sequences, 92% being singletons. The receptor was isolated from a human donor with multiple sclerosis. Sequenced input: CD8+ T cells from PBMCs.

In DNA form, the CDR3 reads TGTGCCAGCAGCTTAGATAGAGGACTAGCGGGGGGGCCTGAAGAGACCCAGTACTTC. It yields the protein CASSLDRGLAGGPEETQYF. The chain has TRBV11-2 and TRBJ2-5, with 15 bases that match TRBD2. There are 19 residues in the CDR3. Germline trimming cut 0 bases from V and 3 bases from J; bases unmatched to any gene: 8. Germline loops: CDR1 SGHAT, CDR2 FQNNGV. The full variable domain, completed using reference TRBV11-2 and TRBJ2-5, is EAGVAQSPRYKIIEKRQSVAFWCNPISGHATLYWYQQILGQGPKLLIQFQNNGVVDDSQLPKDRFSAERLKGVDSTLKIQPAKLEDSAVYLCASSLDRGLAGGPEETQYFGPGTRLLVL.